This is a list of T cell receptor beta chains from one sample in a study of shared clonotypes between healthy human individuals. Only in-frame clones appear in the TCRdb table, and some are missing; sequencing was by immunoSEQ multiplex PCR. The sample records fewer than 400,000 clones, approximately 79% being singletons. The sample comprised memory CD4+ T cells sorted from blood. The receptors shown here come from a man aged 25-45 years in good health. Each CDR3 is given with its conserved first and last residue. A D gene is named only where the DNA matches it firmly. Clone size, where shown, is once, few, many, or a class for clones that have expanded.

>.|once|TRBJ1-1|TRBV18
CASSPWTQNTEAFF
TGTGCCAGCTCACCGTGGACACAGAACACTGAAGCTTTCTTT
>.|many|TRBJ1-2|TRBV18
CASSPRTSGGGGYTF
TGTGCCAGCTCACCACGGACCTCTGGGGGTGGTGGCTACACCTTC
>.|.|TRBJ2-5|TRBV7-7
CASSPVVGLGAETQYF
TGTGCCAGCAGCCCCGTAGTGGGTTTAGGGGCGGAGACCCAGTACTTC
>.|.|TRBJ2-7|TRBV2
CASTKLGQGNRHEQYF
TGTGCCAGCACCAAACTTGGGCAGGGGAACCGGCACGAGCAGTACTTC
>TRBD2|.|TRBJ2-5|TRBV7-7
CASSLGPLAGQETQYF
TGTGCTAGCAGCTTGGGCCCGTTAGCGGGGCAAGAGACCCAGTACTTC
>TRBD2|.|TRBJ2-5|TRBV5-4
CASTDSGIGETQYF
TGTGCCAGCACCGATAGCGGGATAGGAGAGACCCAGTACTTC
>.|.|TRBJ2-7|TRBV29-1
CSAFTGYEQYF
TGCAGCGCTTTTACAGGGTACGAGCAGTACTTC
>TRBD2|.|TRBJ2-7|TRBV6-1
CASSGGTSGIREQYF
TGTGCCAGCAGTGGGGGGACTAGCGGGATAAGGGAGCAGTACTTC
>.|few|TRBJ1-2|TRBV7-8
CASSNRVGYGYTF
TGTGCCAGCAGCAACAGGGTGGGCTATGGCTACACCTTC
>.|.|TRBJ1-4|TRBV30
CAWSVVPANEKLFF
TGTGCCTGGAGTGTCGTGCCAGCTAATGAAAAACTGTTTTTT
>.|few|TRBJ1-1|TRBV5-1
CASSLEEKNTEAFF
TGCGCCAGCAGCTTGGAGGAAAAGAACACTGAAGCTTTCTTT
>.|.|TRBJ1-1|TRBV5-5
CASSLDSAEAFF
TGTGCCAGCAGCTTGGACAGTGCTGAAGCTTTCTTT
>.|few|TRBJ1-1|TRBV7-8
CASSLGFGVEAFF
TGTGCCAGCAGCTTAGGATTCGGGGTCGAAGCTTTCTTT
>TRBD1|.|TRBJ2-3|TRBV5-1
CASSHPTGNLKFRYF
TGCGCCAGCAGCCACCCGACAGGGAATCTTAAGTTTCGGTATTTT
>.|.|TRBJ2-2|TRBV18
CASSPPGSLADTGELFF
TGTGCCAGCTCACCACCGGGCAGCCTAGCAGACACCGGGGAGCTGTTTTTT
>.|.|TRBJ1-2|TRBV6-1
CASSGSPGKDRYTF
TGTGCCAGCAGTGGATCGCCGGGCAAGGACCGCTACACCTTC
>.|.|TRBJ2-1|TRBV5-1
CASSFKGSVGGSSYNEQFF
TGCGCCAGCAGTTTCAAGGGCTCGGTAGGGGGTAGCTCCTACAATGAGCAGTTCTTC
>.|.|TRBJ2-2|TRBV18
CASSGEGRAGELFF
TGTGCCAGCTCTGGCGAGGGCCGCGCCGGGGAGCTGTTTTTT
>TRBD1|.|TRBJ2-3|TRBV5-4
CASSSGTGSTDTQYF
TGTGCCAGCAGCTCCGGGACAGGATCCACAGATACGCAGTATTTT
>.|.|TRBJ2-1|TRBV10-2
CASSLGAQTEQFF
TGCGCCAGCAGTCTGGGGGCGCAAACTGAGCAGTTCTTC
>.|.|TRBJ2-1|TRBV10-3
CAITQGGHEQFF
TGTGCCATTACACAGGGTGGGCATGAGCAGTTCTTC
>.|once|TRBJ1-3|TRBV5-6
CASSLSQGHTIYF
TGTGCCAGCAGCTTGAGTCAGGGCCACACCATATATTTT
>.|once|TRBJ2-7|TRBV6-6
CASSYSGAAYEQYF
TGTGCCAGCAGTTACTCAGGCGCGGCCTACGAGCAGTACTTC
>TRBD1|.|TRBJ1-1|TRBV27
CASSPWDRVNTEAFF
TGTGCCAGCAGCCCCTGGGACAGGGTGAACACTGAAGCTTTCTTT
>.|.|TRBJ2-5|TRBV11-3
CASSLTAQETQYF
TGTGCCAGCAGCTTAACAGCCCAAGAGACCCAGTACTTC
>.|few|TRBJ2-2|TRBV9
CASSPHLVGGRTGELFF
TGTGCCAGCAGCCCTCACTTGGTGGGGGGAAGAACCGGGGAGCTGTTTTTT
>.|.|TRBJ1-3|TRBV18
CASSPGAGLSGNTIYF
TGTGCCAGCTCACCAGGAGCAGGCCTCTCTGGAAACACCATATATTTT
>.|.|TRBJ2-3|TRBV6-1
CASSGSSTDTQYF
TGTGCCAGCAGCGGTTCTAGCACAGATACGCAGTATTTT
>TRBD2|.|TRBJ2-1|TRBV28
CASSLTGGYNEQFF
TGTGCCAGCAGTTTAACGGGAGGGTATAATGAGCAGTTCTTC
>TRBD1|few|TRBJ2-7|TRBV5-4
CASSLQGARVYEQYF
TGTGCCAGCAGCTTACAGGGGGCGCGGGTTTACGAGCAGTACTTC
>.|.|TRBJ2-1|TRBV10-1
CASSPQGLVEQFF
TGCGCCAGCAGTCCCCAAGGGCTAGTTGAGCAGTTCTTC
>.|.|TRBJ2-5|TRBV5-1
CASSLGRRARIEETQYF
TGCGCCAGCAGCTTGGGTCGGCGCGCTCGTATAGAAGAGACCCAGTACTTC